A single sample is the source of the 17 T cell receptor beta chains below, sequenced in a study of beta chain features in type 1 diabetes. Notes on the study in general: Moderate yet significant TCRB CDR3 shortening was seen in Type 1 diabetes patients in all four CD4+ subsets.

The antigens of these receptors remain unknown. Sequenced material consisted of expressed TCRB transcripts (all of the isolated RNA was reverse transcribed). Measured with immunoSEQ multiplex PCR; TCRdb has only the in-frame clones, and not every one. Of 500,000 to 800,000 clones in the sample, roughly 12% were seen once. Specimen: naive CD4+ T cells from blood. These TCRs come from a man aged 25-45 years with type 1 diabetes.

This clone was observed once. The chain recombines TRBV7-3 with TRBJ1-2; tentative D call: TRBD1 (6 bases). The CDR3 is 16 residues long. The germline CDR1 and CDR2 sequences are SGHTA and FQGTGA. With 5 bases removed from V and 6 bases from J, the gap between germline ends came to 22 bases. The CDR3 DNA is TGTGCCAGCAGCCCCTCCGGGGGCCTAGGGATTGATGGCTACACCTTC. Translating it yields CASSPSGGLGIDGYTF.

This clone appeared a few times. This chain joins TRBV18 and TRBJ1-4, with TRBD1 matching over 8 bases. The CDR3 loop spans 18 amino acids. The V and J ends lost 4 bases and 4 bases, in that order; junction bases with no gene match: 14. The germline gives CDR1 KGHSH, CDR2 LQKENI. CDR3 residues: CASSLPRDRGSGNEKLFF. CDR3 DNA sequence: TGTGCCAGCTCACTTCCGAGAGACAGGGGAAGCGGTAATGAAAAACTGTTTTTT.

This chain joins TRBV5-1 and TRBJ1-4; 9 bases are shared with TRBD1. The V gene end was trimmed by 2 bases and the J gene end by 5 bases; junction bases not matched to a gene: 4. The CDR3 spans 15 residues. CDR1 and CDR2 from the germline V gene are SGHRS and YFSETQ. The chain's CDR3 is CASSFNRGRNEKLFF. CDR3 sequence (DNA): TGCGCCAGCAGCTTCAACAGGGGGCGAAATGAAAAACTGTTTTTT.

The CDR3 reads CASSLRRTEPNYGYTF. CDR3 sequence (DNA): TGTGCCAGCAGTTTACGCCGGACAGAACCTAACTATGGCTACACCTTC. V and J are TRBV27 and TRBJ1-2; perhaps TRBD1 as D (6 bases). This CDR3 has 16 residues. Trimming removed 2 bases from V and 0 bases from J, with 13 bases in between. Germline lookup yields CDR1 MNHEY and CDR2 SMNVEV (reference sequence).

The gene calls are TRBV5-6 and TRBJ1-2; 8 bases line up with TRBD1. Germline values: CDR1 SGHDT, CDR2 YYEEEE. The CDR3 consists of 15 residues. The V segment lost 3 bases and the J segment 4 bases; nucleotides outside the gene matches: 8. The CDR3 sequence: CASSSLDRVLYGYTF. Here the CDR3 DNA reads TGTGCCAGCAGCTCGCTGGACAGGGTGCTCTATGGCTACACCTTC.

V and J are TRBV9 and TRBJ1-4; 7 bases are a match to TRBD1. J was trimmed by 0 bases and V by 4 bases; bases with no gene match: 9. This CDR3 has 17 amino acids. Germline V gene data show CDR1 as SGDLS and CDR2 as YYNGEE. The CDR3 here is CASSLSRGTATNEKLFF. The CDR3 DNA sequence: TGTGCCAGCAGCCTAAGCAGAGGGACAGCAACTAATGAAAAACTGTTTTTT.

This clone was picked up a small number of times. For the CDR3, the DNA is TGTGCCAGCAGCCAAGATGGCCCCTTCGAGACGAACACCGGGGAGCTGTTTTTT. Protein: CASSQDGPFETNTGELFF. The chain is built from TRBV4-2 and TRBJ2-2; no clear D gene. Germline CDR1 and CDR2: LGHNA and YNFKEQ. The germline V and J ends were trimmed by 0 bases and 0 bases, with 14 bases remaining between them. The CDR3 contains 18 residues.

This chain links TRBV29-1 with TRBJ2-3, with D maybe TRBD2 (5 bases). Trimming cost V 5 bases and J 2 bases, with 11 bases left between them. Germline V CDR1 and CDR2: SQVTM, ANQGSEA. The CDR3 totals 13 residues. The CDR3 is CSVRGLTTDTQYF. CDR3 nucleotide sequence: TGCAGCGTTCGCGGACTTACCACAGATACGCAGTATTTT.

This clone was picked up a small number of times. This chain links TRBV7-2 with TRBJ2-7; D not certain. V was clipped by 5 bases and J by 1 base, with 15 bases between them. Germline V CDR1 and CDR2: SGHTA, FQGNSA. The CDR3 has 15 amino acids. CDR3 loop: CASSTVAGSSYEQYF. The CDR3 DNA reads as TGTGCCAGCAGCACAGTTGCAGGATCATCCTACGAGCAGTACTTC. Combining the CDR3 with reference TRBV7-2 and TRBJ2-7 gives the whole variable domain GAGVSQSPSNKVTEKGKDVELRCDPISGHTALYWYRQSLGQGLEFLIYFQGNSAPDKSGLPSDRFSAERTGGSVSTLTIQRTQQEDSAVYLCASSTVAGSSYEQYFGPGTRLTVT.

This sequence joins TRBV19 and TRBJ1-5; D perhaps matches TRBD1 (6 bases). Germline CDR1 reads LNHDA; CDR2 reads SQIVND (reference sequence). V shed 3 bases and J shed 1 base, with 13 bases lying between them. This CDR3 has 16 residues. The CDR3 sequence: CASSIITGTSNQPQHF. As DNA, the CDR3 is TGTGCCAGTAGTATTATTACAGGGACGAGCAATCAGCCCCAGCATTTT. The full variable domain, with the rest looked up from reference TRBV19 and TRBJ1-5, is DGGITQSPKYLFRKEGQNVTLSCEQNLNHDAMYWYRQDPGQGLRLIYYSQIVNDFQKGDIAEGYSVSREKKESFPLTVTSAQKNPTAFYLCASSIITGTSNQPQHFGDGTRLSIL.

This clone came up a few times. This sequence joins TRBV29-1 and TRBJ2-2; 7 nucleotides align to TRBD1. The germline CDR1 and CDR2 sequences are SQVTM and ANQGSEA. V gave up 6 bases and J gave up 4 bases; unmatched junction bases: 14. The CDR3 contains 16 residues. CDR3 in amino acids: CSVLTGSALVTGELFF. DNA of the CDR3: TGCAGCGTGTTGACAGGGTCGGCGCTGGTCACCGGGGAGCTGTTTTTT.

This clone was found once. This chain links TRBV7-2 with TRBJ1-4, with unresolved D. This CDR3 has 14 amino acids. V was clipped by 4 bases and J by 0 bases, with 6 bases between them. Germline values: CDR1 SGHTA, CDR2 FQGNSA. CDR3 protein: CASSSQATNEKLFF. CDR3 DNA sequence: TGTGCCAGCAGCTCTCAAGCAACTAATGAAAAACTGTTTTTT.

A few counts support this clone. The chain couples TRBV28 to TRBJ1-5; D is ambiguous. V was cut by 3 bases and J by 6 bases, with 12 bases left in between. CDR3 length: 14 residues. Germline V gives CDR1 MDHEN, CDR2 SYDVKM. The DNA of the CDR3 is TGTGCCAGCAGTTTGGAGGGCTTTGGTCAGCCCCAGCATTTT. Translated, it gives CASSLEGFGQPQHF.

Remarks on this clone: Within the sample, other DNA sequences also encode this same CDR3. This chain uses TRBV7-2 with TRBJ1-1, with D uncertain. V lost 5 bases, J lost 0 bases, and 7 bases lay in between. The CDR3 is 13 amino acids. CDR1 and CDR2 (germline): SGHTA, FQGNSA. The CDR3, as DNA: TGTGCCAGCAGCGCCACGGTGAACACTGAAGCTTTCTTT. It yields the protein CASSATVNTEAFF.

The V gene is TRBV9, the J gene TRBJ2-5, with 8 bases matching TRBD2. This CDR3 contains 15 residues. Germline assignment: CDR1 SGDLS and CDR2 YYNGEE. The ends lost 0 bases at V and 3 bases at J; junction bases unmatched: 4. CDR3 sequence: CASSVDLRGEETQYF. The CDR3 DNA reads as TGTGCCAGCAGCGTAGACTTGCGGGGGGAAGAGACCCAGTACTTC.

The V and J genes are TRBV11-3 and TRBJ1-6; D ambiguous. The V end was cut by 5 bases, the J end by 5 bases, with 4 bases between. Germline CDR1 SGHNT, CDR2 YENEEA. This CDR3 has 12 residues. CDR3 bases: TGTGCCAGCAGCCCGAATAATTCACCCCTCCACTTT. Translating it yields CASSPNNSPLHF.

This clone has more than one count but fewer than ten. The chain is built from TRBV6-5 and TRBJ2-7; a possible D gene is TRBD1 (6 bases). The germline V gene encodes CDR1 MNHEY and CDR2 SVGAGI. The CDR3 contains 14 residues. V was trimmed by 0 bases and J by 3 bases, leaving 9 bases between them. For the CDR3, the DNA is TGTGCCAGCAGTTACTCTAGGGACAACTACGAGCAGTACTTC. It specifies CASSYSRDNYEQYF.